The T cell receptor (beta chain) described here comes from a study of blood T cell repertoires in COVID-19. Across the study: The samples span acute and convalescent COVID-19 from the United States, Italy and Spain.

The CDR3 length is 16 residues. V dropped 2 bases and J dropped 3; count of bases not matched to a gene: 8. Germline V gives CDR1 MNHNS, CDR2 SASEGT. The method was immunoSEQ multiplex PCR; TCRdb's version includes in-frame clones alone and lacks a portion of them. The table has 140,000 or so clones, over 75% seen once; the top ten hold approximately 1.8%. Sequencing was performed on peripheral blood. The receptor was isolated from a man aged 65 to 85 with acute or convalescent COVID-19. The chain joins TRBV6-1 to TRBJ2-3; 7 bases align to TRBD2. CDR3 amino acids: CASSERREKRTDTQYF. CDR3 DNA sequence: TGTGCCAGCAGTGAAAGGCGGGAGAAGCGGACAGATACGCAGTATTTT.